The rows below give T cell receptor beta chains drawn from one sample of a study of T cell responses to AZD1222 COVID-19 vaccine. Here immunoSEQ multiplex PCR was the method, and the copy in TCRdb shows in-frame clones only, minus some. Of roughly 270,000 clones listed, 90% to 95% are singletons. Sample: peripheral blood, taken 28 days after the second AZD1222 dose. The receptors here all came from an adult who received the AZD1222 COVID-19 vaccine. The CDR3 runs from the conserved cysteine through the conserved F or W. D genes are given only for firm matches. Clone size is shown for a subset of rows, as once, few, many or a class of expanded clone.

TRBV7-6	16	NA	TRBD2	TRBJ2-2	TGTGCCAGCAGCGATCTGGCTAGCGGGAGCACCGGGGAGCTGTTTTTT	CASSDLASGSTGELFF
TRBV4-1	15	NA	TRBD1	TRBJ1-5	TGCGCCAGCAGCTCGACAGGGGGCAACAGTCAGCCCCAGCATTTT	CASSSTGGNSQPQHF
TRBV4-2	15	once	NA	TRBJ2-1	TGTGCCAGCAGCCAAGACCTATCCTCCTACAATGAGCAGTTCTTC	CASSQDLSSYNEQFF
TRBV29-1	12	NA	TRBD1	TRBJ1-2	TGCAGCGTGGACAGGCTAACCTATGGCTACACCTTC	CSVDRLTYGYTF
TRBV7-2	15	NA	TRBD1	TRBJ2-7	TGTGCCAGCAGCCGGGTGGGGACAGGGGGCCTTGAGCAGTACTTC	CASSRVGTGGLEQYF
TRBV10-3	14	NA	NA	TRBJ2-1	TGTGCCATCAGTTCAGCGAGCTCCTACAATGAGCAGTTCTTC	CAISSASSYNEQFF
TRBV15	15	NA	NA	TRBJ2-7	TGTGCCACCAGCAGAGGGGGGGAAGGGACCTACGAGCAGTACTTC	CATSRGGEGTYEQYF
TRBV18	11	NA	NA	TRBJ2-7	TGTGCCAGCTCACCCGCGGTGGAGCAGTACTTC	CASSPAVEQYF
TRBV6-5	14	NA	NA	TRBJ2-2	TGTGCCAGCATGGGGGGCCTTACCACCGGGGAGCTGTTTTTT	CASMGGLTTGELFF
TRBV28	16	NA	NA	TRBJ1-3	TGTGCCAGCAGCCTCGGGACACTGTACTCTGGAAACACCATATATTTT	CASSLGTLYSGNTIYF
TRBV7-2	13	NA	NA	TRBJ2-5	TGTGCCAGCAGCTTAGTTCATCAAGAGACCCAGTACTTC	CASSLVHQETQYF
TRBV12-3/TRBV12-4	11	once	NA	TRBJ2-7	TGTGCCAGCAGTTTATTGTCCGAGCAGTACTTC	CASSLLSEQYF
TRBV4-2	17	NA	NA	TRBJ1-2	TGTGCCAGCAGCCAAGATAAGTTGAGGGGGTTAAACTATGGCTACACCTTC	CASSQDKLRGLNYGYTF
TRBV5-4	14	NA	NA	TRBJ1-1	TGTGCCAGCAGAACGACGAGGGGAGGGACTGAAGCTTTCTTT	CASRTTRGGTEAFF
TRBV27	15	NA	NA	TRBJ1-2	TGTGCCAGCAGTGGAACCAGGGGAAGGAACTATGGCTACACCTTC	CASSGTRGRNYGYTF
TRBV10-3	14	NA	NA	TRBJ2-7	TGTGCCATCAATGGCCGGGACTCCAACTACGAGCAGTACTTC	CAINGRDSNYEQYF
TRBV20-1	11	NA	NA	TRBJ1-1	TGCAGTGCTTCGATCCCCTTGAGTGCTTTCTTT	CSASIPLSAFF
TRBV28	13	NA	NA	TRBJ1-2	TGTGCCAGCAGACCAGACCCTTCTAACGGCTACACCTTC	CASRPDPSNGYTF
TRBV7-9	16	NA	TRBD1	TRBJ2-7	TGTGCCAGCTCCCGGACAGGGGGCGAATTCGACTACGAGCAGTACTTC	CASSRTGGEFDYEQYF
TRBV9	16	NA	NA	TRBJ2-2	TGTGCCAGCAGCCTAGGTGGGCGGCGGTACACCGGGGAGCTGTTTTTT	CASSLGGRRYTGELFF
TRBV2	15	NA	TRBD1	TRBJ2-5	TGTGCCAGCAACCCCGGGACAGCTCAGAGGGAGACCCAGTACTTC	CASNPGTAQRETQYF
TRBV6-2/TRBV6-3	15	NA	NA	TRBJ2-7	TGTGCCAGCAGTTGGGCGGGCGACAGATCCTACGAGCAGTACTTC	CASSWAGDRSYEQYF
TRBV2	13	NA	NA	TRBJ2-7	TGTGCCAGCAGAAGGGCAGGGTCCTACGAGCAGTACTTC	CASRRAGSYEQYF
TRBV10-1	12	NA	NA	TRBJ2-7	TGCGCCAGCGCGACTAGTTACCGCGAGCAGTACTTC	CASATSYREQYF
TRBV25-1	13	NA	TRBD1	TRBJ1-2	TGTGCCAGCATGGGACAGGGGGCATATGGCTACACCTTC	CASMGQGAYGYTF
TRBV5-1	17	NA	NA	TRBJ2-3	TGCGCCAGCAGCTTGCAAACCCGGGTCCCAAGCACAGATACGCAGTATTTT	CASSLQTRVPSTDTQYF
TRBV6-2/TRBV6-3	13	NA	NA	TRBJ1-2	TGTGCCAGCAGTTACCCCGCGGACTATGGCTACACCTTC	CASSYPADYGYTF
TRBV7-2	15	few	NA	TRBJ2-7	TGTGCCAGCAGTCGTAGTCGCAAATCCACCTACGAGCAGTACTTC	CASSRSRKSTYEQYF
TRBV2	15	NA	NA	TRBJ2-7	TGTGCCAGCAGTGAAGGGCTAGCGCCAGGCTACGAGCAGTACTTC	CASSEGLAPGYEQYF
TRBV18	14	NA	NA	TRBJ1-2	TGTGCCAGCTCACCGACAGTCTCCCCTGATGGCTACACCTTC	CASSPTVSPDGYTF
TRBV25-1	13	once	NA	TRBJ1-4	TGTGCCAGCAGTGAACCAGGGAACGAAAAACTGTTTTTT	CASSEPGNEKLFF
TRBV10-3	15	NA	TRBD2	TRBJ2-3	TGTGCCATCAGTGAGTCGGGACTAGCCACAGATACGCAGTATTTT	CAISESGLATDTQYF
TRBV7-8	14	NA	NA	TRBJ1-2	TGTGCCAGCAGCCCTGGGGGGGGCCTCTATGGCTACACCTTC	CASSPGGGLYGYTF
TRBV19	15	NA	NA	TRBJ2-4	TGTGCCAGCGGGGCCGGGGATGGCACCAAAAACATTCAGTACTTC	CASGAGDGTKNIQYF
TRBV2	14	NA	NA	TRBJ2-2	TGTGCCATCCACGCCGGGACGGCTACCGGGGAGCTGTTTTTT	CAIHAGTATGELFF
TRBV12-3/TRBV12-4	11	few	NA	TRBJ1-1	TGTGCCAGCAGTCTTAGCACTGAAGCTTTCTTT	CASSLSTEAFF
TRBV5-4	16	NA	TRBD1	TRBJ2-3	TGTGCCAGCAGTTCAGGGGGCGATCGGGGCACAGATACGCAGTATTTT	CASSSGGDRGTDTQYF
TRBV24-1	16	NA	TRBD1	TRBJ2-2	TGTGCCACCAGTGATCCTGGACAGGGGGAGGCCGGGGAGCTGTTTTTT	CATSDPGQGEAGELFF
TRBV28	13	NA	TRBD1	TRBJ1-2	TGTGCCAGCAGCCGCTCAGGGGGCACTGGCTACACCTTC	CASSRSGGTGYTF
TRBV27	16	NA	TRBD1	TRBJ2-7	TGTGCCAGCAGGCCCATAGGACAGGGGATGGTCTACGAGCAGTACTTC	CASRPIGQGMVYEQYF
TRBV4-3	18	NA	TRBD1	TRBJ1-2	TGCGCCAGCAGCCGGGACAGGCTCATCTGGGGGGTGAACTATGGCTACACCTTC	CASSRDRLIWGVNYGYTF
TRBV15	15	NA	NA	TRBJ2-3	TGTGCCACCAGCCGAGAGGGCCCGAGCACAGATACGCAGTATTTT	CATSREGPSTDTQYF
TRBV4-3	18	NA	NA	TRBJ2-3	TGCGCCAGCAGCCAATTCCGGAACAGGTTTACTAGCACAGATACGCAGTATTTT	CASSQFRNRFTSTDTQYF
TRBV3-1/TRBV3-2	15	NA	NA	TRBJ2-3	TGTGCCAGCAGCCCGGGACCTTACCCCCGGGATACGCAGTATTTT	CASSPGPYPRDTQYF
TRBV5-1	14	NA	NA	TRBJ2-2	TGCGCCAGCGGGCGGACGGAGAACACCGGGGAGCTGTTTTTT	CASGRTENTGELFF
TRBV6-5	13	NA	NA	TRBJ1-4	TGTGCCAGCAGTTACGTGAAAGGGTGGAAACTGTTTTTT	CASSYVKGWKLFF
TRBV28	15	NA	NA	TRBJ1-6	TGTGCCAGCAGTTTTCGAAGGGAAGAGGATTCACCCCTCCACTTT	CASSFRREEDSPLHF
TRBV29-1	15	NA	TRBD1	TRBJ1-1	TGCAGCGCCGAACCTATCCGGGACAGGGGCTCTGAAGCTTTCTTT	CSAEPIRDRGSEAFF
TRBV28	12	NA	NA	TRBJ1-2	TGTGCCAGCTGGGTGGGGGGCCGAGGCTACACCTTC	CASWVGGRGYTF
TRBV19	15	NA	NA	TRBJ1-5	TGTGCCAGTAGTATGCCATATCGCGGGAATCAGCCCCAGCATTTT	CASSMPYRGNQPQHF
TRBV9	15	once	NA	TRBJ1-1	TGTGCCAGCAGACCACCCGGGACGGTGAACACTGAAGCTTTCTTT	CASRPPGTVNTEAFF
TRBV7-2	15	once	NA	TRBJ1-6	TGTGCCAGCAGCTTAGAAGTACCGGGCGGCTCACCCCTCCACTTT	CASSLEVPGGSPLHF
TRBV6-4	14	NA	NA	TRBJ2-2	TGTGCCAGCAGTGACTCAGGGCGTACCGGGGAGCTGTTTTTT	CASSDSGRTGELFF
TRBV5-4	16	once	TRBD1	TRBJ1-4	TGTGCCAGCAGCTTGTATGGGACAGCACAGAATGAAAAACTGTTTTTT	CASSLYGTAQNEKLFF